One and the same sample provided the 17 T cell receptor beta chains below, sequenced in a study of metastatic and nonmetastatic thyroid tumors. From the PCR reads, TCRdb re-called clones with MiXCR. The sample lists some 54,000 clones, approximately 15% occurring once. Treatment of any kind had been given to no patient before thyroid surgery. Sequencing was carried out using blood. The receptors shown here come from a female donor with papillary thyroid cancer or a benign thyroid nodule (not recorded which). Some clones in this sample may be carry-over from other donors' samples.

With regard to this clone: Because it lacks the conserved phenylalanine or tryptophan at the end, this CDR3 is likely a read error. No DNA is shown, since the ends of the CDR3 on it are uncertain; the CDR3 is the one TCRdb lists. The chain links TRBV28 to TRBJ1-1. Termini included, the CDR3 measures 14 amino acids. Germline assignment: CDR1 MDHEN and CDR2 SYDVKM. The CDR3 sequence: CASNSLPRVTESFI.

The chain is built from TRBV19 and TRBJ2-2; 8 bases line up with TRBD1. This CDR3 region has 15 residues. The junction had 3 bases not matched to a gene; V was cut back by 1 base and J by 5 bases. From germline, CDR1 is LNHDA and CDR2 SQIVND (reference sequence). Here the CDR3 reads CASSIGQGSTGELFF. DNA for the CDR3: TGTGCCAGTAGTATAGGACAGGGGTCAACCGGGGAGCTGTTTTTT.

The DNA for the CDR3 is TGCAGTGCCACTCTGACCGGGGCTGAAGGGGAGCCCCAGCATTTT. Its protein product is CSATLTGAEGEPQHF. The chain uses TRBV20-1 and TRBJ1-5; possible D gene TRBD1, 5 bases. Trimming shortened V by 6 bases and J by 8 bases, and 23 bases separated the two germline ends. The CDR3 has 15 residues. Germline CDR1 is DFQATT and CDR2 is SNEGSKA (reference sequence).

This clone has ten or more counts. The CDR3 nucleotides read TGCGCCAGCAGCCTCCCCCCCGGGACTAGCAACAATGAGCAGTTCTTC. This codes for CASSLPPGTSNNEQFF. The gene calls are TRBV5-1 and TRBJ2-1, with TRBD2 matching over 9 bases. The CDR3 has 16 amino acids. Trimming removed 4 bases from V and 5 bases from J; junction bases left unmatched: 10. From germline, CDR1 is SGHRS and CDR2 YFSETQ.

Remarks on this clone: An end of the junction differs from the germline gene, which may be a read error. The rearrangement uses TRBV28 and TRBJ2-7; 13 nucleotides match TRBD2. Per the germline V gene, CDR1 is MDHEN and CDR2 is SYDVKM. CDR3 size: 17 residues. As DNA, the CDR3 is TGTGCCAGCAGTAGTAGGACTAGCGGGGGATCCGCCTACGAGCATTACTTC. Encoded protein: CASSSRTSGGSAYEHYF.

This clone turned up a few times. The chain combines TRBV28 with TRBJ1-5, with unresolved D. The CDR3 loop spans 15 amino acids. Trimming took 5 bases from V and 3 from J, leaving 14 bases between them. In germline, CDR1 is MDHEN, CDR2 SYDVKM. The CDR3 coding sequence is TGTGCCAGCAGTCTTACCACGGGCCACAATCAGCCCCAGCATTTT. Residues: CASSLTTGHNQPQHF.

In its sample, this clone was seen a few times. Sequence at one end of the junction differs from germline and may be a read error. V is TRBV6-1 and J is TRBJ2-7; D remains ambiguous. The CDR3 runs 15 residues. Germline assignment: CDR1 MNHNS and CDR2 SASEGT. The CDR3 nucleotides read TGTGCCAGCAGTGGGCTATCTCCCCCGAGCTACGAGCATTACTTC. This translates into CASSGLSPPSYEHYF.

Ten or more counts support this clone. The chain carries TRBV28 and TRBJ2-3; TRBD1 matches 7 bases. Trimming removed 2 bases from V and 2 bases from J; junction bases left unmatched: 1. Germline-derived CDR1 and CDR2 are MDHEN and SYDVKM. This CDR3 spans 14 amino acids. CDR3 amino acids: CASSLDRVTDTQYF. The CDR3 region has the DNA TGTGCCAGCAGTTTAGACAGGGTCACAGATACGCAGTATTTT. The variable domain in full, with the rest retrieved from reference TRBV28 and TRBJ2-3, is DVKVTQSSRYLVKRTGEKVFLECVQDMDHENMFWYRQDPGLGLRLIYFSYDVKMKEKGDIPEGYSVSREKKERFSLILESASTNQTSMYLCASSLDRVTDTQYFGPGTRLTVL.

Ten or more counts support this clone. The V and J genes are TRBV2 and TRBJ1-1; D gene ambiguous. The germline CDR1 and CDR2 sequences are SNHLY and FYNNEI. Trimming cost V 5 bases and J 4 bases, with 11 bases left between them. This CDR3 has 13 residues. The CDR3 DNA reads TGTGCCAGCAGTCGGACTTTTGTCACTGAAGCTTTCTTT. Translation gives CASSRTFVTEAFF.

In its sample, this clone was seen many times. The identical CDR3 is also encoded by other nucleotide sequences in the sample. V and J are TRBV9 and TRBJ2-6; the D gene is possibly TRBD2 (6 bases). There are 15 residues in the CDR3. Germline CDR1 reads SGDLS; CDR2 reads YYNGEE. V dropped 3 bases and J dropped 3 bases, with 10 bases sitting between them. This CDR3 is CASSESGGGANVLTF. The DNA for the CDR3 is TGTGCCAGCAGCGAGTCCGGGGGTGGGGCCAACGTCCTGACTTTC.

This clone was counted at least ten times. The same CDR3 is also encoded by other DNA sequences in this sample. The chain carries TRBV20-1 and TRBJ2-4; D is possibly TRBD2 (5 bases). Germline assignment: CDR1 DFQATT and CDR2 SNEGSKA (reference sequence). This CDR3 spans 13 amino acids. Trimming removed 5 bases from V and 1 base from J, with 9 bases in between. CDR3 in amino acids: CSAVGSAKNIQYF. The CDR3 nucleotides are TGCAGTGCTGTAGGGAGCGCCAAAAACATTCAGTACTTC.

Ten or more counts support this clone. The J gene is TRBJ1-6, the V gene TRBV2; D perhaps matches TRBD1 (6 bases). Trimming removed 6 bases at V and 9 bases at J, with 21 bases between. Germline CDR1 and CDR2: SNHLY and FYNNEI. This CDR3 is built from 16 residues. The chain's CDR3 is CASRGFRRGGSSPLHF. The CDR3 DNA reads TGTGCCAGCAGGGGTTTTCGCAGGGGAGGGAGTTCACCCCTCCACTTT.

This clone came up many times. V and J are TRBV29-1 and TRBJ2-7, with 7 bases that match TRBD1. CDR3 length equals 13 residues. Germline trimming cut 6 bases from V and 5 bases from J; bases unmatched to any gene: 10. Germline V gives CDR1 SQVTM, CDR2 ANQGSEA. Here the CDR3 reads CSVNTGVGDEQYF. The CDR3 nucleotides read TGCAGCGTAAACACAGGGGTGGGCGACGAGCAGTACTTC.

The table lists this clone with many counts. The V gene is TRBV6-1, the J gene TRBJ2-1; D possibly corresponds to TRBD1 (6 bases). V lost 5 bases, J lost 12 bases, and 23 bases lay in between. Germline lookup yields CDR1 MNHNS and CDR2 SASEGT. This CDR3 has 15 amino acids. CDR3 region: CASSFVASGVGGQFF. In nucleotides, the CDR3 is TGTGCCAGCAGTTTCGTCGCGTCAGGGGTGGGTGGGCAGTTCTTC.

This clone showed up many times. The rearrangement uses TRBV28 and TRBJ2-3, with TRBD1 matching over 7 bases. The germline gives CDR1 MDHEN, CDR2 SYDVKM. The CDR3 covers 15 residues. The trim removed 2 bases at V and 2 bases at J, leaving 4 bases unmatched. CDR3 protein: CASSLLGQVTDTQYF. For the CDR3, the DNA is TGTGCCAGCAGTTTACTCGGACAGGTCACAGATACGCAGTATTTT.

CDR3 loop: CAIRTGGAWSHPQHF. In DNA form, the CDR3 reads TGTGCCATCAGGACAGGGGGCGCGTGGAGTCATCCCCAGCATTTT. V gene TRBV12-3 or TRBV12-4 combines with J gene TRBJ1-5; 11 nucleotides align to TRBD1. The CDR3 totals 15 residues. With 10 bases clipped from V and 10 bases from J, the junction kept 15 bases outside the gene matches.

The table lists this clone with many counts. CDR3 DNA sequence: TGCAGTGCCACCTCCGGGACAGAGAAACCAACCTACGAGCAGTACTTC. Amino acids: CSATSGTEKPTYEQYF. V and J are TRBV20-1 and TRBJ2-7, with 7 bases identical to TRBD1. Germline V gene lookup returns CDR1 DFQATT and CDR2 SNEGSKA (reference sequence). V gave up 6 bases and J gave up 2 bases; unmatched junction bases: 16. The CDR3 runs to 16 residues.